The clone carrying this T cell receptor beta chain appeared many times. Each CDR3 protein is one row after TCRdb ran MiXCR on the RT-PCR reads. Of roughly 960,000 distinct CDR3 sequences in the sample, approximately 18% were seen once. The data belong to a study of patients and donors after allogeneic stem cell transplantation. This CDR3 has 14 residues. Germline CDR1 and CDR2: DFQATT and SNEGSKA (reference sequence). After removal of 0 bases from V and 9 bases from J, the junction contained 7 bases not matched to a gene. This chain links TRBV20-1 with TRBJ2-1; 8 bases are shared with TRBD2. The sequenced sample consisted of blood, either unsorted or a sorted T cell fraction (not recorded which). The TCR originated in a human donor who was either an allogeneic HSCT recipient or a stem cell or donor lymphocyte infusion donor (not recorded which). It is not recorded whose cells these are; they may come from a transplant donor. CDR3: CSARDGREGGEQFF. Here the CDR3 DNA reads TGCAGTGCTAGAGATGGACGGGAGGGGGGTGAGCAGTTCTTC.